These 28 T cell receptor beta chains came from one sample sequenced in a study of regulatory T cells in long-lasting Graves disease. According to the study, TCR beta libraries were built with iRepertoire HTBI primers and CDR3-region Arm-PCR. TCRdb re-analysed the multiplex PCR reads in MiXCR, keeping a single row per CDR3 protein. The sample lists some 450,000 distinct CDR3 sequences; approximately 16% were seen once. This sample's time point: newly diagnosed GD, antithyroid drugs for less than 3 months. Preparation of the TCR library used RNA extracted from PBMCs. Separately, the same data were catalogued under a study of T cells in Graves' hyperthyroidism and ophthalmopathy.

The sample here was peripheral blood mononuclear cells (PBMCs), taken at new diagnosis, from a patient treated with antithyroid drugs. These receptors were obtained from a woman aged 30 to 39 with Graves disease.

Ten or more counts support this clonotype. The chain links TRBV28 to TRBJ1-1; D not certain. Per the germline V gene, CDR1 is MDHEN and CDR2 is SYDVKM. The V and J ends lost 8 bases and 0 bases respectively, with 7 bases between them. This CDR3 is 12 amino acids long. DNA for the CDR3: TGTGCCAGCTGCGGATTGAACACTGAAGCTTTCTTT. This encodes CASCGLNTEAFF.

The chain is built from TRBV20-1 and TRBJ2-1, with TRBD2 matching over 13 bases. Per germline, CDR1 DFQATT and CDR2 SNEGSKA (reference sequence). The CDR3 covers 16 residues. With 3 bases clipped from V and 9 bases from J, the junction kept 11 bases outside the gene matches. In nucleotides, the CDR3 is TGCAGTGCTAGGGAGGGGACTAGCGGGACCGGCGGTGAGCAGTTCTTC. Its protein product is CSAREGTSGTGGEQFF.

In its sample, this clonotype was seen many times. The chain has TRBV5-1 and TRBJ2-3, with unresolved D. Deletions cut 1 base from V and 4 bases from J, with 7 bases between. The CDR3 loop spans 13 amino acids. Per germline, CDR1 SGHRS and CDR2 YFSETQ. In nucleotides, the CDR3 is TGCGCCAGCAGCTTGTTCAATTCAGATACGCAGTATTTT. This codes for CASSLFNSDTQYF.

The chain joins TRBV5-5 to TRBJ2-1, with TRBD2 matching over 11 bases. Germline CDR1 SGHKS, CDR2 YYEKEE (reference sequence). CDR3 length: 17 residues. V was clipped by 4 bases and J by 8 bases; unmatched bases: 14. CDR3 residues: CASSLPLGLAEGDEQFF. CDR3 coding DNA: TGTGCCAGCAGCCTTCCGCTGGGACTAGCGGAGGGCGATGAGCAGTTCTTC.

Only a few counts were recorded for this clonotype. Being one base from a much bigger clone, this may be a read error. CDR3 in DNA: TGCGCCAGCAGCCGTTGGTCTCGACTAGCGGAAAGCGGGGGGCTGTTTTTT. It is translated as CASSRWSRLAESGGLFF. The rearrangement joins TRBV5-1 to TRBJ2-2; 9 bases are a match to TRBD2. This CDR3 is built from 17 residues. Germline assignment: CDR1 SGHRS and CDR2 YFSETQ.

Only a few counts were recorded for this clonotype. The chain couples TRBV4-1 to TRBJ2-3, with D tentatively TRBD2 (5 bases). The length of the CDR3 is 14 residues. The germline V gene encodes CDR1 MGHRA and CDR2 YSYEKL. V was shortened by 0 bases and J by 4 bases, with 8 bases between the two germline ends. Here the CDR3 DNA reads TGCGCCAGCAGCCAAGAGGCTAGCTCAGATACGCAGTATTTT. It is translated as CASSQEASSDTQYF.

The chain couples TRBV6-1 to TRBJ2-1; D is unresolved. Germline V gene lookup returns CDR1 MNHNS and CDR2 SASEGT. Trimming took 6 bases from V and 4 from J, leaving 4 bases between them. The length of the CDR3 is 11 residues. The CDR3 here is CASRFYNEQFF. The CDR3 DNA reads TGTGCCAGCAGATTTTACAATGAGCAGTTCTTC.

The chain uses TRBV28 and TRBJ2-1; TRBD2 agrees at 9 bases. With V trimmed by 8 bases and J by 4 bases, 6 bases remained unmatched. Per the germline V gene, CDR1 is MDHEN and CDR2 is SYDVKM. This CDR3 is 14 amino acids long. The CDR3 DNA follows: TGTGCCAGCCTCCTAGCGGGGCAATACAATGAGCAGTTCTTC. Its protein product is CASLLAGQYNEQFF. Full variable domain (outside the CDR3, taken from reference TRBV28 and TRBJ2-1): DVKVTQSSRYLVKRTGEKVFLECVQDMDHENMFWYRQDPGLGLRLIYFSYDVKMKEKGDIPEGYSVSREKKERFSLILESASTNQTSMYLCASLLAGQYNEQFFGPGTRLTVL.

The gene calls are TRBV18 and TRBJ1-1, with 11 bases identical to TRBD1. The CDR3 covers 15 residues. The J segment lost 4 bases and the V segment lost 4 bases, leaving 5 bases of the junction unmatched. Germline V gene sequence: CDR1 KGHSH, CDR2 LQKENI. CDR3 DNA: TGTGCCAGCTCACTAGGACAGGGGGCGACCACTGAAGCTTTCTTT. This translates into CASSLGQGATTEAFF.

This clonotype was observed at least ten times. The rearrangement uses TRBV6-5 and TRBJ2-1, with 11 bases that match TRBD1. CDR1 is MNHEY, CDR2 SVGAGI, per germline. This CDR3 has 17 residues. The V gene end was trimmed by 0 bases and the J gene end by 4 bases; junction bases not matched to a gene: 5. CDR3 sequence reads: CASSYSRTGGQYNEQFF. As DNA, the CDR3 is TGTGCCAGCAGTTACTCAAGGACAGGGGGCCAGTACAATGAGCAGTTCTTC.

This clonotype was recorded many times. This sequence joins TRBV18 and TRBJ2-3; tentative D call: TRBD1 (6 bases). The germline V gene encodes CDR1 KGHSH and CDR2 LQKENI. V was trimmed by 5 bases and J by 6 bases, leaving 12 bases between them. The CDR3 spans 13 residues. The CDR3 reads CASSSTQGDTQYF. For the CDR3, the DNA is TGTGCCAGCTCATCGACCCAGGGGGATACGCAGTATTTT.

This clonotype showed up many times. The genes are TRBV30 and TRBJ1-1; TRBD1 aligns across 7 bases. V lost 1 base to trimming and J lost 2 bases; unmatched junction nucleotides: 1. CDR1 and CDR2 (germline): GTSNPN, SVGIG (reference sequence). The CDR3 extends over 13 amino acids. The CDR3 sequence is CAWSGTGNTEAFF. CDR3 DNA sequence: TGTGCCTGGAGTGGGACAGGCAACACTGAAGCTTTCTTT.

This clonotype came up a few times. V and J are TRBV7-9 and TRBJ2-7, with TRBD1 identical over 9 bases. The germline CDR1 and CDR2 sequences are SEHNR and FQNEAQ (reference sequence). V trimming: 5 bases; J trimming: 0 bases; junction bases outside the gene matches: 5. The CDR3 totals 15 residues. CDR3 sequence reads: CASSGGQGSSYEQYF. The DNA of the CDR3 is TGTGCCAGCAGCGGGGGACAGGGCAGCTCCTACGAGCAGTACTTC.

CDR3 in amino acids: CASSIPVLSQVAAFF. CDR3 bases: TGTGCCAGCAGTATACCGGTCCTCTCCCAAGTTGCAGCTTTCTTT. The J gene is TRBJ1-1, the V gene TRBV28; D ambiguous. The CDR3 loop spans 15 amino acids. The ends were cut back, 5 bases at V and 10 bases at J, with 23 bases in the middle. Germline V gene lookup returns CDR1 MDHEN and CDR2 SYDVKM.

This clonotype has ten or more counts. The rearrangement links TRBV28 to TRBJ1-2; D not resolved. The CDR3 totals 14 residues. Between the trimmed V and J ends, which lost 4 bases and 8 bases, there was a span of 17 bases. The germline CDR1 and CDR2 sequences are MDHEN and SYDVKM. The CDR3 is CASSSALSTRGYTF. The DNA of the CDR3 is TGTGCCAGCAGTTCCGCCCTATCGACACGGGGCTACACCTTC.

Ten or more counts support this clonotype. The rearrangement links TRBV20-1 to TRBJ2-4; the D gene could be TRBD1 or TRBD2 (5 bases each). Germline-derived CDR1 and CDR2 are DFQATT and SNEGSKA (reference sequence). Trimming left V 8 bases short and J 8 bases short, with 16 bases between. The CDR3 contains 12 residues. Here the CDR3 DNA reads TGCAGTATGCTAGGAGGCAGGGACATTCAGTACTTC. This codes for CSMLGGRDIQYF.

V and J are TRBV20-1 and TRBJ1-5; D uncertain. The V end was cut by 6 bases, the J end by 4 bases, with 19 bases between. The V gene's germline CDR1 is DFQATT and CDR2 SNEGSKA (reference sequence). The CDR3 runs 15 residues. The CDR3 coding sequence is TGCAGTGCGGGTCCCGACCACAAGATTAATCAGCCCCAGCATTTT. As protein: CSAGPDHKINQPQHF.

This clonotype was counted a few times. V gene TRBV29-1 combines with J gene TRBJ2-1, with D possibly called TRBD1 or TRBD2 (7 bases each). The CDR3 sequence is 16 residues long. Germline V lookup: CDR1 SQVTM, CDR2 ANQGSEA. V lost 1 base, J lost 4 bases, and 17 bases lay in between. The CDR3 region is CSVEGGGGGAYNEQFF. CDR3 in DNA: TGCAGCGTTGAAGGGGGGGGAGGGGGCGCTTACAATGAGCAGTTCTTC.

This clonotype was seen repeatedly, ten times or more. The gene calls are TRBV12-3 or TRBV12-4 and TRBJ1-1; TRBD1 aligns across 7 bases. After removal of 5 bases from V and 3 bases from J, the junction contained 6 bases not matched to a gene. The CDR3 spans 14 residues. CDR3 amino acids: CASSRQGMYTEAFF. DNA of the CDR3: TGTGCCAGCAGTCGACAGGGAATGTACACTGAAGCTTTCTTT.

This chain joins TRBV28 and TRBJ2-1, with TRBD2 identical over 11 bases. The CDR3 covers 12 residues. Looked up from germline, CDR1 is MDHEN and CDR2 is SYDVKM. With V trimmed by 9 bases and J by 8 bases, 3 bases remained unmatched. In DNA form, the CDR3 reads TGTGCCAGTACTAGCGGGAGAGATGAGCAGTTCTTC. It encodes CASTSGRDEQFF.

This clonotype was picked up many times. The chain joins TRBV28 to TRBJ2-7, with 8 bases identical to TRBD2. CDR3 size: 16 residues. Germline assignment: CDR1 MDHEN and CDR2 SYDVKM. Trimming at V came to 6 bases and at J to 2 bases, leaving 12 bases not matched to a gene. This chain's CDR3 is CASSPPGGTSTYEQYF. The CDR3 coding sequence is TGTGCCAGCAGCCCCCCGGGGGGGACTAGTACCTACGAGCAGTACTTC.

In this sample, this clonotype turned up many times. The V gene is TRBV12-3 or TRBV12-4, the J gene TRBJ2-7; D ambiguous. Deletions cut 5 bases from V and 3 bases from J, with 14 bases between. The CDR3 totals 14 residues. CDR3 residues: CASSRLTDVYEQYF. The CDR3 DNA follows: TGTGCCAGCAGTCGCCTGACGGACGTCTACGAGCAGTACTTC.

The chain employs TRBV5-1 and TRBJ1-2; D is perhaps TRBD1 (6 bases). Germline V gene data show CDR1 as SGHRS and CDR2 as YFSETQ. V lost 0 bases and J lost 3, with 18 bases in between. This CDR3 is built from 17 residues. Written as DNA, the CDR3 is TGCGCCAGCAGCTTGGAAGTAAACAGGGCTGAGGACTATGGCTACACCTTC. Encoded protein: CASSLEVNRAEDYGYTF.

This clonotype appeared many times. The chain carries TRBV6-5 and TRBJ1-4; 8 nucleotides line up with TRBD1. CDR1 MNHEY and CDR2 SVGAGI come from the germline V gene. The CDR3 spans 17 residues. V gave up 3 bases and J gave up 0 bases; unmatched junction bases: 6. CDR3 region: CASSYTGTGATNEKLFF. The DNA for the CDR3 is TGTGCCAGCAGTTATACCGGGACAGGTGCAACTAATGAAAAACTGTTTTTT.

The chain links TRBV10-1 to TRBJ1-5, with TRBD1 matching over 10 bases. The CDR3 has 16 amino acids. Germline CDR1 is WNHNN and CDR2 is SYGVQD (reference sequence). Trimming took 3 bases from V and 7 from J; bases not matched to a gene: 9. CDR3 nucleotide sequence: TGCGCCAGCAGTGACCCAGACAGGGGGCTAGTCCAGCCCCAGCATTTT. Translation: CASSDPDRGLVQPQHF.

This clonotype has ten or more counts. The DNA for the CDR3 is TGTGCCAGCAGCCCTATGGGGGACACTGAAGCTTTCTTT. Its translation: CASSPMGDTEAFF. This chain connects TRBV28 to TRBJ1-1; TRBD1 is a possible D gene (5 bases). Germline loops: CDR1 MDHEN, CDR2 SYDVKM. The CDR3 consists of 13 residues. The ends were cut back, 6 bases at V and 3 bases at J, with 11 bases in the middle.

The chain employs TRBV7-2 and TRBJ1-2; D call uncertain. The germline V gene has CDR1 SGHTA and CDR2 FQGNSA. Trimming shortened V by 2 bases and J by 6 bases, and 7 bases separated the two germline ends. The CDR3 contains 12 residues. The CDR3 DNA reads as TGTGCCAGCAGCTTACGCGGGGATGGCTACACCTTC. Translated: CASSLRGDGYTF.

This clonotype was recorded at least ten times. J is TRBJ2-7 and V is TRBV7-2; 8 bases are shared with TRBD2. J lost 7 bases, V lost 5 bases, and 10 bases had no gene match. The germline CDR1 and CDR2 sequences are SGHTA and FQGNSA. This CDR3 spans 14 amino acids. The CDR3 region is CASSRRDGTREQYF. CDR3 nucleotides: TGTGCCAGCAGCCGGCGTGACGGGACTAGGGAGCAGTACTTC. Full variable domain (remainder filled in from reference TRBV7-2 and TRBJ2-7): GAGVSQSPSNKVTEKGKDVELRCDPISGHTALYWYRQSLGQGLEFLIYFQGNSAPDKSGLPSDRFSAERTGGSVSTLTIQRTQQEDSAVYLCASSRRDGTREQYFGPGTRLTVT.